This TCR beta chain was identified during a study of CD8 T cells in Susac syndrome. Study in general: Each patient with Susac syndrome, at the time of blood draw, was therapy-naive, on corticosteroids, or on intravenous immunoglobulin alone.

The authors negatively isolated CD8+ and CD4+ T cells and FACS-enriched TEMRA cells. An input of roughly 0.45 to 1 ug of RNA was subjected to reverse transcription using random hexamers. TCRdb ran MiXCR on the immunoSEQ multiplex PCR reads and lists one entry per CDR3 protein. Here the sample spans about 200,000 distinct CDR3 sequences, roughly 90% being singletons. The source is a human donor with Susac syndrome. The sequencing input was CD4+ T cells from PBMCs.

CDR3 residues: CASSFGQVLSSGNTIYF. Written as DNA, the CDR3 is TGTGCCAGCAGCTTCGGTCAGGTCCTCTCCTCTGGAAACACCATATATTTT. V gene TRBV7-2 combines with J gene TRBJ1-3; D remains ambiguous. CDR3 length: 17 amino acids. V lost 3 bases to trimming and J lost 0 bases, with 15 bases between them. Per germline, CDR1 SGHTA and CDR2 FQGNSA.